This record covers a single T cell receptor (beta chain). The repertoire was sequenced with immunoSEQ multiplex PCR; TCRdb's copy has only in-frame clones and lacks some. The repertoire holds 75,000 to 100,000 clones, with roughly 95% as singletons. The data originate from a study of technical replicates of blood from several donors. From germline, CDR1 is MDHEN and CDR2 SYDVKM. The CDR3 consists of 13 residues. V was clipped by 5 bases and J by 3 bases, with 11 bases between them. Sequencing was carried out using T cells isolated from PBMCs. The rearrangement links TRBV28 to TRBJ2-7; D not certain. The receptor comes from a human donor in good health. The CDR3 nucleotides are TGTGCCAGCAGTCGAGATTCACTCTACGAGCAGTACTTC. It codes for CASSRDSLYEQYF.